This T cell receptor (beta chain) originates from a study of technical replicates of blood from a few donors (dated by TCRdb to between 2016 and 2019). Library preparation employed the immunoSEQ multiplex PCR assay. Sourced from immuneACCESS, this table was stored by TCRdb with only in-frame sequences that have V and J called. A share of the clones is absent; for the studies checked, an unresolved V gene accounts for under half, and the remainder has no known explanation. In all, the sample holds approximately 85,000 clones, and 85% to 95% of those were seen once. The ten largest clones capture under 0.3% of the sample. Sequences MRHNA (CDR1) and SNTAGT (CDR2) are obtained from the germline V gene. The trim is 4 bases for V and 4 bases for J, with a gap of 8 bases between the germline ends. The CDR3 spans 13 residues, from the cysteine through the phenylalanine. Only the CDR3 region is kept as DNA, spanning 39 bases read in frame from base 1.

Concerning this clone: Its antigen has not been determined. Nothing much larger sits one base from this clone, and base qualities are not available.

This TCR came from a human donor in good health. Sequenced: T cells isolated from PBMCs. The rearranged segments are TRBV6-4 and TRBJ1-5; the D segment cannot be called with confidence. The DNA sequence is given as TGTGCCAGCAGTGTACAGTTAAATCAGCCCCAGCATTTT. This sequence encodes CASSVQLNQPQHF.